This TCR beta chain was identified in a study of T cell changes during pregnancy in multiple sclerosis (dated by TCRdb to between 2018 and 2020). For context, the study as a whole: In women with multiple sclerosis, the researchers looked at how the T cell repertoire shifted as pregnancy progressed.

V lost 0 bases and J lost 2 bases, and the count of bases not matched to a germline gene is 6. The germline V gene gives CDR1 as SGDLS and CDR2 as YYNGEE. The CDR3 starts with the cysteine, ends with the phenylalanine, and has 17 residues. The CDR3 DNA has 51 bases and is translated from base 1. Receptor libraries were prepared by the immunoSEQ multiplex PCR assay. Drawn from immuneACCESS, this table holds only the in-frame rearrangements with V and J called that TCRdb kept. Clones are partly lost; checked studies trace under half to an unresolved V gene and leave the rest unexplained. A total of approximately 100,000 clones appear in this sample, 75% to 95% of them only once. The ten largest clones represent approximately 1.5% of the sample. As regards this clone: Its antigen specificity is not known. Base qualities are not recorded, but no much larger clone differs from it by a single base.

This specimen consisted of peripheral blood, obtained before pregnancy. This receptor was obtained from a female donor with multiple sclerosis, enrolled in a pregnancy study. The rearrangement joined TRBV9 to TRBJ2-3; TRBD2 aligns with 10 central bases. In nucleotides, the sequence is TGTGCCAGCAGCGTAGACCCTAGCGGGGGCCTCACAGATACGCAGTATTTT. Its translation reads: CASSVDPSGGLTDTQYF.